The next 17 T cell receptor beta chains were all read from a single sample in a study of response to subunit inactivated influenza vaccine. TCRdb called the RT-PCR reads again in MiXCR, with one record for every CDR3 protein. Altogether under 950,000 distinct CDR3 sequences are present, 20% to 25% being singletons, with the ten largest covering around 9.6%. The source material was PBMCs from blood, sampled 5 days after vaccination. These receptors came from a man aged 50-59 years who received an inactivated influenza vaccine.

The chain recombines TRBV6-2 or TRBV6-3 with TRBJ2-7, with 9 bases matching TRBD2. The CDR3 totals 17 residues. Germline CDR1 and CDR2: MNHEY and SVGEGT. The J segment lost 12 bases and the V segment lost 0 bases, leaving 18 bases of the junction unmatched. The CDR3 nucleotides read TGTGCCAGCAGTTACTCGAGACCCCCGGGACTAGCCGGTCCTCGGTACTTC. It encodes CASSYSRPPGLAGPRYF.

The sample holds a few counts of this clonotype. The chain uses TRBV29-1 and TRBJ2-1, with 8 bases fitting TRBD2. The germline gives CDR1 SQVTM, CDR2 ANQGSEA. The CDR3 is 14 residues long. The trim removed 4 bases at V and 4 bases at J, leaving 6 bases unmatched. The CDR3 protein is CSVVAGGRYNEQFF. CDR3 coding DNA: TGCAGCGTTGTGGCGGGGGGCCGTTACAATGAGCAGTTCTTC.

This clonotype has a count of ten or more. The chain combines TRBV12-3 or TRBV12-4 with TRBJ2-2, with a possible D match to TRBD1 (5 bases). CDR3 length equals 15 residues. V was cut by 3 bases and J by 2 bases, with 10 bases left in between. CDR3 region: CASSFNRGNTGELFF. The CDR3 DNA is TGTGCCAGCAGTTTTAATAGGGGAAACACCGGGGAGCTGTTTTTT.

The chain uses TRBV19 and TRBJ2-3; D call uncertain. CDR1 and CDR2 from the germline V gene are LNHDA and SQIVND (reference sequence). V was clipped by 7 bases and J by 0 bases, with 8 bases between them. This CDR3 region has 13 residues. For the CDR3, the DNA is TGTGCCAGTAAGGTGGGGAGCACAGATACGCAGTATTTT. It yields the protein CASKVGSTDTQYF.

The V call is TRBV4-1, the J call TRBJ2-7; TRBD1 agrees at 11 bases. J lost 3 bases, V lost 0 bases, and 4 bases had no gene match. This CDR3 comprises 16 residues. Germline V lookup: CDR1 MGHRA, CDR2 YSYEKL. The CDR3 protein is CASSQEGGTGGYEQYF. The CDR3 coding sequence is TGCGCCAGCAGCCAAGAAGGGGGGACAGGGGGCTACGAGCAGTACTTC.

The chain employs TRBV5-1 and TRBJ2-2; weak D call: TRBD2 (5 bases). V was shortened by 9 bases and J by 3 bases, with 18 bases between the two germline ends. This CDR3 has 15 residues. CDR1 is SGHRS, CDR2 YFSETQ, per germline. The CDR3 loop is CATAPTGTYTGELFF. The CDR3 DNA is TGCGCCACCGCCCCCACGGGAACGTACACCGGGGAGCTGTTTTTT.

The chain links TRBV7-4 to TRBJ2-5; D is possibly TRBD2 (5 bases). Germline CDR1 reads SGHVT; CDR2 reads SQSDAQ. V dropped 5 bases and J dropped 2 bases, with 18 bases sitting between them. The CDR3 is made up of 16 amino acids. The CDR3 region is CASSPPAEAPQETQYF. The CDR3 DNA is TGTGCCAGCAGCCCCCCCGCGGAGGCCCCTCAAGAGACCCAGTACTTC.

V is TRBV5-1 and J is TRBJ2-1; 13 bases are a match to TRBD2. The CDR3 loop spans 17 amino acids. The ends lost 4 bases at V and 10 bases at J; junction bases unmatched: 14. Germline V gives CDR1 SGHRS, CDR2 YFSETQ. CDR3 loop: CASSPNEPGLAGREQFF. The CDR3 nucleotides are TGCGCCAGCAGCCCGAATGAACCGGGACTAGCGGGGAGGGAGCAGTTCTTC.

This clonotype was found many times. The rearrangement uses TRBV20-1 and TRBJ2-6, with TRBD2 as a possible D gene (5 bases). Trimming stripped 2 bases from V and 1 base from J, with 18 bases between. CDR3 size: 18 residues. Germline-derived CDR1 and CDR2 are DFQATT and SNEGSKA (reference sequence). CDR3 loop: CSARTPAAGRSGANVLTF. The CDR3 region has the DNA TGCAGTGCTAGAACCCCGGCGGCGGGTAGATCTGGGGCCAACGTCCTGACTTTC.

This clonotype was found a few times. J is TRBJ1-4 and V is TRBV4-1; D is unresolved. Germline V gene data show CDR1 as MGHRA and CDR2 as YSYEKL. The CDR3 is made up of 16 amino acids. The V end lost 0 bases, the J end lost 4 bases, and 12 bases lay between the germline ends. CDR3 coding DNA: TGCGCCAGCAGCCAAGATACACAGACTTATAATGAAAAACTGTTTTTT. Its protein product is CASSQDTQTYNEKLFF.

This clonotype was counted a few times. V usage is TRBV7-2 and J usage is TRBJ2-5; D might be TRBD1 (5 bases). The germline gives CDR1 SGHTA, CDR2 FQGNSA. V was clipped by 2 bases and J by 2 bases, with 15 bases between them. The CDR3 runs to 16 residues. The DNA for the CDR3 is TGTGCCAGCAGCTTACAGCCCGGACAACCTCAAGAGACCCAGTACTTC. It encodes CASSLQPGQPQETQYF.

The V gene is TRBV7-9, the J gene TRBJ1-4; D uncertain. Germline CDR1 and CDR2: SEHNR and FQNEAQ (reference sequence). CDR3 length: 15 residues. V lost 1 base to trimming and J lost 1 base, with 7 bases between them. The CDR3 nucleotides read TGTGCCAGCAGCTTAGAGGCAGGAACTAATGAAAAACTGTTTTTT. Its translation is CASSLEAGTNEKLFF.

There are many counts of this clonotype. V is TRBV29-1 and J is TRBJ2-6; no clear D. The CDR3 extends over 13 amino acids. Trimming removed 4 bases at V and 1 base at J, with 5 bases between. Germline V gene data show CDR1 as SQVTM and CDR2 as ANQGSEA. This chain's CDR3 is CSVAESGANVLTF. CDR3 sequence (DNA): TGCAGCGTTGCAGAGTCTGGGGCCAACGTCCTGACTTTC. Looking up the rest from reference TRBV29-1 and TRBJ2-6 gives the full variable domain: SAVISQKPSRDICQRGTSLTIQCQVDSQVTMMFWYRQQPGQSLTLIATANQGSEATYESGFVIDKFPISRPNLTFSTLTVSNMSPEDSSIYLCSVAESGANVLTFGAGSRLTVL.

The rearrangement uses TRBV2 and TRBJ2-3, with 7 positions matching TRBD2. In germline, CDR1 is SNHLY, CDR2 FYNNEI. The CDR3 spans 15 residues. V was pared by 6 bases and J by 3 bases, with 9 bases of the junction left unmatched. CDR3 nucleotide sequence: TGTGCCAGCAGCTCCAGAGCGGGGCTGACAGATACGCAGTATTTT. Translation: CASSSRAGLTDTQYF.

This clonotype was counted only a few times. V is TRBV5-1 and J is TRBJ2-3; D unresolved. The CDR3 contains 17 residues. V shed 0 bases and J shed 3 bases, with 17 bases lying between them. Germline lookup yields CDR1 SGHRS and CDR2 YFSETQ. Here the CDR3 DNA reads TGCGCCAGCAGCTTGGCCCGGGTCTTGGCCTCGACAGATACGCAGTATTTT. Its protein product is CASSLARVLASTDTQYF.

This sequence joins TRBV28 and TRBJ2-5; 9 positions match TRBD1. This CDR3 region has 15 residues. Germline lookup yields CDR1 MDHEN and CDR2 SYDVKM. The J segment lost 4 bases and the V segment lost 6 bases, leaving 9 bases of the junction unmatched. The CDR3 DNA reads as TGTGCCAGCAGCACAACCAGACAGGGGGTAGAGACCCAGTACTTC. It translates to CASSTTRQGVETQYF.

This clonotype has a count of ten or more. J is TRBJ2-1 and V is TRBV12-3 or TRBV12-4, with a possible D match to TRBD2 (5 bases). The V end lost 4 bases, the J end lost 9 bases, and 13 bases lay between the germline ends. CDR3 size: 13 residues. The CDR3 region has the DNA TGTGCCAGCAGTTCTCCCGGACGGGGTGAGCAGTTCTTC. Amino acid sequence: CASSSPGRGEQFF.